The present TCR beta chain was sequenced within a study of cytomegalovirus exposure and HLA in healthy donors. Study-level points and caveats: Later analysis indicated greater clonal expansion among HLA-associated TCR beta chains than among equally common other chains. Generally TCR sequences proved uncommon, though certain public TCRs appeared in numerous donors. Specificity of a few CMV-associated chains for CMV antigens was verified in vitro. The Asian-associated ancestry cluster reportedly had fewer N-insertions than the approximately 700-donor mean in a later analysis.

The CDR3 spans 15 residues. The V gene lost 4 bases and the J gene lost 6 bases, with 19 bases spanning the gap. This clone was observed a single time. Its antigen is not identified. The PCR ran on 60 Vbeta and 13 Jbeta primers. Repertoires were generated with immunoSEQ multiplex PCR, while TCRdb's copy carries only in-frame clones and drops some. The sample yields 200,000 to 250,000 clones, under 90% seen once. J is TRBJ1-2 and V is TRBV5-3, with a tentative D call TRBD1 (5 bases). TRBV5-3 is an ORF, with its function uncertain. What was sequenced was PBMCs. The origin of this receptor is a human donor in good health. The CDR3 region is CARSLNGGAVDGYTF. CDR3 coding DNA: TGTGCCAGAAGCCTAAACGGGGGTGCAGTGGATGGCTACACCTTC.